This T cell receptor (beta chain) was profiled in a study of blood T cell repertoires in COVID-19. Study-level information: Acute-phase and convalescent COVID-19 samples originated in the United States, Italy and Spain. T cells, B-cell-depleted T cells, or PBMCs provided the cDNA or gDNA that served as material.

The germline gives CDR1 SGHTS, CDR2 YDEGEE. The CDR3 has 19 residues. Unmatched junction bases numbered 17, after V lost 0 bases and J lost 5 bases. Authors' processing steps: Amplifying reference gene primers gave estimates of nucleated cell counts. Assay: immunoSEQ multiplex PCR; the TCRdb copy retains only in-frame clones and omits some. The DNA was the basis for D and trimming; V, J and clone size are from that table. The data contain 250,000 to 300,000 clones, roughly nine tenths of them singletons. The Seattle site enrolled patients during active infection and followed them longitudinally. The source material was peripheral blood. This receptor was taken from a woman between 25 and 40 years old with COVID-19, enrolled during active disease. The V call is TRBV5-8, the J call TRBJ2-5, with 9 positions matching TRBD1. This chain's CDR3 is CASSLVYKLGQGNWETQYF. Here the CDR3 DNA reads TGTGCCAGCAGCTTGGTTTATAAGTTGGGACAGGGCAATTGGGAGACCCAGTACTTC.